The 28 T cell receptor beta chains presented below share a single source sample, sequenced in a study of T-cell reconstitution after alpha-beta-depleted transplantation in children. Preparation of the TCRbeta library involved a method that used unique molecular identifiers. Each CDR3 protein is one row after TCRdb ran MiXCR on the PCR reads. The sample includes under 75,000 distinct CDR3 sequences, about 11% of them seen just once. This specimen consisted of PBMCs, obtained before TCRalphabeta/CD19-depleted stem cell transplant. The receptors here all came from a boy aged 5-17 years with acute myeloid leukemia, due to receive a stem cell transplant.

This clonotype appeared many times. The chain links TRBV6-2 or TRBV6-3 to TRBJ2-3, with D unresolved. Germline CDR1 is MNHEY and CDR2 is SVGEGT. V was cut by 5 bases and J by 6 bases, with 12 bases left in between. The CDR3 covers 13 residues. Here the CDR3 DNA reads TGTGCCAGCAGTGGCTCGACTTGGGATACGCAGTATTTT. Protein sequence: CASSGSTWDTQYF.

This clonotype was seen repeatedly, ten times or more. The V and J genes are TRBV29-1 and TRBJ2-2; weak D call: TRBD1 (6 bases). The CDR3 has 13 amino acids. Trimming took off 3 bases at V and 5 bases at J, with 10 bases between the two ends. Germline V gene sequence: CDR1 SQVTM, CDR2 ANQGSEA. The CDR3 is CSVEGQPTGELFF. CDR3 coding DNA: TGCAGCGTTGAGGGACAACCAACCGGGGAGCTGTTTTTT.

This clonotype was recorded many times. The chain carries TRBV7-8 and TRBJ1-1, with a possible D match to TRBD1 (6 bases). Trimming pared 5 bases from V and 7 bases from J, leaving 17 bases between. This CDR3 spans 14 amino acids. CDR1 is SGHVS and CDR2 is FQNEAQ in the germline V gene. The CDR3 sequence is CASSINQGGGEAFF. The CDR3 DNA follows: TGTGCCAGCAGCATAAACCAAGGGGGGGGTGAAGCTTTCTTT.

V is TRBV19 and J is TRBJ1-5; D uncertain. CDR3 length: 12 amino acids. V was clipped by 6 bases and J by 4 bases, with 7 bases between them. The germline CDR1 and CDR2 sequences are LNHDA and SQIVND (reference sequence). In DNA form, the CDR3 reads TGTGCCAGTAGGGCCCCAAATCAGCCCCAGCATTTT. Protein sequence: CASRAPNQPQHF. Drawing the rest from reference TRBV19 and TRBJ1-5, the complete variable domain is DGGITQSPKYLFRKEGQNVTLSCEQNLNHDAMYWYRQDPGQGLRLIYYSQIVNDFQKGDIAEGYSVSREKKESFPLTVTSAQKNPTAFYLCASRAPNQPQHFGDGTRLSIL.

This clonotype has at least ten counts. Written as DNA, the CDR3 is TGCAGTGCTACCGGGACAGACTCCTACAATGAGCAGTTCTTC. Translating it yields CSATGTDSYNEQFF. This chain joins TRBV20-1 and TRBJ2-1; TRBD1 agrees at 7 bases. V gave up 4 bases and J gave up 0 bases; unmatched junction bases: 3. The germline gives CDR1 DFQATT, CDR2 SNEGSKA (reference sequence). CDR3 length equals 14 residues.

V gene TRBV11-1 combines with J gene TRBJ2-1, with 12 bases fitting TRBD2. The CDR3 covers 19 residues. The V and J ends lost 1 base and 0 bases, in that order; junction bases with no gene match: 7. CDR1 SGHAT and CDR2 FQDESV come from the germline V gene (reference sequence). The chain's CDR3 is CASSLVSLAGGSSYNEQFF. The CDR3 DNA reads as TGTGCCAGCAGCTTAGTCTCACTAGCGGGGGGAAGCTCCTACAATGAGCAGTTCTTC.

This clonotype was seen repeatedly, ten times or more. V is TRBV20-1 and J is TRBJ1-1, with D possibly matching TRBD1 (6 bases). Trimming removed 5 bases from V and 4 bases from J, with 17 bases in between. Germline loops: CDR1 DFQATT, CDR2 SNEGSKA (reference sequence). The CDR3 contains 14 residues. CDR3 sequence: CSAPTAGAGTEAFF. Written as DNA, the CDR3 is TGCAGTGCTCCCACCGCGGGGGCAGGCACTGAAGCTTTCTTT.

This clonotype was seen more than once but under ten times. The rearrangement links TRBV15 to TRBJ2-2; 9 bases match TRBD2. Germline V lookup: CDR1 LNHNV, CDR2 YYDKDF (reference sequence). V dropped 0 bases and J dropped 9; count of bases not matched to a gene: 11. CDR3 length: 17 amino acids. The CDR3 DNA is TGTGCCACCAGCAGAGACGTCAAACCAGCGGGGGGCCGGGAGCTGTTTTTT. Its translation: CATSRDVKPAGGRELFF.

This clonotype was observed many times. The chain has TRBV9 and TRBJ2-3; D is unresolved. The V gene's germline CDR1 is SGDLS and CDR2 YYNGEE. Trimming pared 1 base from V and 2 bases from J, leaving 14 bases between. The CDR3 loop spans 16 amino acids. DNA for the CDR3: TGTGCCAGCAGCGTATTTTCCCTGGGCGTCACAGATACGCAGTATTTT. Translation: CASSVFSLGVTDTQYF. The whole variable domain, filled in from reference TRBV9 and TRBJ2-3, reads DSGVTQTPKHLITATGQRVTLRCSPRSGDLSVYWYQQSLDQGLQFLIQYYNGEERAKGNILERFSAQQFPDLHSELNLSSLELGDSALYFCASSVFSLGVTDTQYFGPGTRLTVL.

The rearrangement links TRBV9 to TRBJ2-5; perhaps TRBD2 as D (7 bases). The CDR3 extends over 16 amino acids. The V and J ends lost 0 bases and 9 bases respectively, with 21 bases between them. Germline V gene data show CDR1 as SGDLS and CDR2 as YYNGEE. CDR3 sequence (DNA): TGTGCCAGCAGCGTAGCTGGGGCGGGGGCGACGGGGCCCCAGTACTTC. It is translated as CASSVAGAGATGPQYF.

The chain is built from TRBV24-1 and TRBJ2-1; D is perhaps TRBD1 or TRBD2 (5 bases each). This CDR3 comprises 16 residues. The V gene lost 1 base and the J gene lost 2 bases, with 11 bases spanning the gap. The germline gives CDR1 KGHDR, CDR2 SFDVKD. The CDR3 is CATSDFSRGPYNEQFF. The CDR3 DNA is TGTGCCACCAGTGATTTTAGCCGGGGACCCTACAATGAGCAGTTCTTC.

This clonotype was seen at least ten times. This chain's CDR3 is CASSSGTGNTGELFF. CDR3 DNA: TGCGCCAGCAGCTCAGGGACAGGGAACACCGGGGAGCTGTTTTTT. The chain links TRBV5-1 to TRBJ2-2, with TRBD1 matching over 8 bases. The CDR3 runs to 15 residues. Germline V lookup: CDR1 SGHRS, CDR2 YFSETQ. V was pared by 3 bases and J by 1 base, with 2 bases of the junction left unmatched.

This clonotype was detected many times. The J gene is TRBJ2-5, the V gene TRBV7-9, with TRBD2 matching over 15 bases. The J segment lost 5 bases and the V segment lost 5 bases, leaving 9 bases of the junction unmatched. This CDR3 is 17 amino acids long. Germline V gene lookup returns CDR1 SEHNR and CDR2 FQNEAQ (reference sequence). The CDR3 DNA reads as TGTGCCAGCAGCCTAGGACTAGCGGGAGGGCCTAAGGAGACCCAGTACTTC. Translation gives CASSLGLAGGPKETQYF.

This chain joins TRBV29-1 and TRBJ1-2; 8 bases align to TRBD1. The J segment lost 3 bases and the V segment lost 0 bases, leaving 0 bases of the junction unmatched. The CDR3 length is 13 residues. In germline, CDR1 is SQVTM, CDR2 ANQGSEA. In DNA, the CDR3 is TGCAGCGTTGAAGAGGGACAGGACTATGGCTACACCTTC. Translated, it gives CSVEEGQDYGYTF. Filled out from reference TRBV29-1 and TRBJ1-2, the complete variable domain reads SAVISQKPSRDICQRGTSLTIQCQVDSQVTMMFWYRQQPGQSLTLIATANQGSEATYESGFVIDKFPISRPNLTFSTLTVSNMSPEDSSIYLCSVEEGQDYGYTFGSGTRLTVV.

This chain joins TRBV3-1 and TRBJ1-5; 8 bases fit TRBD1. J was trimmed by 1 base and V by 3 bases; bases with no gene match: 5. This CDR3 has 16 residues. From germline, CDR1 is LGHDT and CDR2 YNNKEL (reference sequence). Here the CDR3 DNA reads TGTGCCAGCAGCCATAAGACAGGGGAGAGCAATCAGCCCCAGCATTTT. Translating gives CASSHKTGESNQPQHF.

The rearrangement joins TRBV6-1 to TRBJ2-7; 8 bases agree with TRBD2. Germline V gene data show CDR1 as MNHNS and CDR2 as SASEGT. The V segment lost 6 bases and the J segment 6 bases; nucleotides outside the gene matches: 10. This CDR3 contains 14 residues. CDR3 sequence reads: CASSRGGRYREQYV. CDR3 sequence (DNA): TGTGCCAGCAGCCGCGGGGGGCGTTATCGCGAGCAGTACGTC.

There are many counts of this clonotype. This chain connects TRBV10-1 to TRBJ2-7, with D unclear. The CDR3 has 12 residues. CDR1 is WNHNN and CDR2 is SYGVQD in the germline V gene (reference sequence). V was pared by 1 base and J by 6 bases, with 7 bases between. The CDR3 reads CASSEWRCEQYV. In DNA, the CDR3 is TGCGCCAGCAGTGAGTGGCGTTGCGAGCAGTACGTC.

This clonotype was seen at least ten times. V and J are TRBV5-1 and TRBJ1-6, with D unresolved. The CDR3 is 14 residues long. From germline, CDR1 is SGHRS and CDR2 YFSETQ. V was shortened by 0 bases and J by 7 bases, with 8 bases between the two germline ends. CDR3 nucleotide sequence: TGCGCCAGCAGCTTGGCCCAGAAGAATTCACCCCTCCACTTT. The encoded protein is CASSLAQKNSPLHF. The whole variable domain, filled in from reference TRBV5-1 and TRBJ1-6, reads KAGVTQTPRYLIKTRGQQVTLSCSPISGHRSVSWYQQTPGQGLQFLFEYFSETQRNKGNFPGRFSGRQFSNSRSEMNVSTLELGDSALYLCASSLAQKNSPLHFGNGTRLTVT.

This clonotype was detected many times. The CDR3 DNA is TGTGCCAGCGTATCTATATACGGGGGGCCCACTGAAGCTTTCTTT. Amino acid sequence: CASVSIYGGPTEAFF. The chain joins TRBV12-3 or TRBV12-4 to TRBJ1-1; maybe TRBD1 (6 bases). The length of the CDR3 is 15 residues. Between the trimmed V and J ends, which lost 8 bases and 4 bases, there was a span of 20 bases.

Ten or more counts support this clonotype. V and J are TRBV4-1 and TRBJ2-3; tentatively, D is TRBD2 (6 bases). Trimming shortened V by 1 base and J by 3 bases, and 11 bases separated the two germline ends. CDR3 length: 15 residues. Germline V lookup: CDR1 MGHRA, CDR2 YSYEKL. CDR3 amino acids: CASSQAWRGTDTQYF. The DNA of the CDR3 is TGCGCCAGCAGCCAAGCGTGGCGGGGAACAGATACGCAGTATTTT.

This clonotype occurred many times. CDR3: CASMRGPGEQYF. CDR3 DNA: TGTGCCAGCATGAGGGGGCCCGGCGAGCAGTACTTC. The chain combines TRBV25-1 with TRBJ2-7, with TRBD1 matching 7 bases. V was pared by 7 bases and J by 6 bases, with 6 bases of the junction left unmatched. The germline gives CDR1 MGHDK, CDR2 SYGVNS. This CDR3 is built from 12 residues.

This clonotype was observed many times. The V and J genes are TRBV27 and TRBJ2-7, with 8 bases aligning to TRBD2. The CDR3 runs to 18 residues. In germline, CDR1 is MNHEY, CDR2 SMNVEV (reference sequence). V was clipped by 3 bases and J by 6 bases; unmatched bases: 19. The CDR3 DNA reads as TGTGCCAGCAGTTTCCCCCTCCAGGAGGAGCGGGAGTTGGGCGAGCAGTACTTC. It yields the protein CASSFPLQEERELGEQYF.

This clonotype was found many times. The chain carries TRBV5-1 and TRBJ2-1; 11 positions match TRBD2. The CDR3 totals 15 residues. Per germline, CDR1 SGHRS and CDR2 YFSETQ. V lost 6 bases, J lost 1 base, and 3 bases stayed unmatched. Written as DNA, the CDR3 is TGCGCCAGCACCCGACTAGCGGGATCCTACAATGAGCAGTTCTTC. Residues: CASTRLAGSYNEQFF.

A word on this clonotype: The junction differs from germline at one of its ends, possibly a read error. This sequence joins TRBV4-2 and TRBJ2-5; D unclear. Germline CDR1 and CDR2: LGHNA and YNFKEQ. The CDR3 is 14 amino acids. In nucleotides, the CDR3 is TGTGCCATCAGCCCCCGGCGGCCCCAAGAGACCCAGTACTTC. This encodes CAISPRRPQETQYF.

This clonotype has a handful of counts. The chain uses TRBV3-1 and TRBJ2-5, with no clear D. CDR1 and CDR2 from the germline V gene are LGHDT and YNNKEL (reference sequence). This CDR3 has 14 amino acids. The V end lost 1 base, the J end lost 5 bases, and 11 bases lay between the germline ends. The CDR3 bases are TGTGCCAGCAGCCAAGCTTCCGGACGGGAGACCCAGTACTTC. This codes for CASSQASGRETQYF.

The table lists this clonotype with many counts. The chain employs TRBV20-1 and TRBJ1-1; possible D gene TRBD1, 5 bases. The CDR3 has 11 amino acids. Germline lookup yields CDR1 DFQATT and CDR2 SNEGSKA (reference sequence). V was cut by 5 bases and J by 5 bases, with 9 bases left in between. CDR3 protein: CSASSGTEAFF. The CDR3 bases are TGCAGTGCTTCATCAGGGACTGAAGCTTTCTTT.

This clonotype was recorded many times. This chain uses TRBV24-1 with TRBJ2-5; 10 nucleotides line up with TRBD2. The CDR3 consists of 15 residues. CDR1 and CDR2 (germline): KGHDR, SFDVKD. The V segment lost 5 bases and the J segment 5 bases; nucleotides outside the gene matches: 7. CDR3 DNA sequence: TGTGCCACCAGTGGCATAGCGGGAGGAGAGGAGACCCAGTACTTC. Its protein is CATSGIAGGEETQYF.

In its sample, this clonotype was seen many times. The chain recombines TRBV27 with TRBJ1-2, with 7 bases fitting TRBD1. The CDR3 spans 11 residues. In germline, CDR1 is MNHEY, CDR2 SMNVEV (reference sequence). V gave up 9 bases and J gave up 7 bases; unmatched junction bases: 5. CDR3 sequence: CASRTGSGYTF. CDR3 nucleotides: TGTGCCAGTCGGACAGGTTCTGGCTACACCTTC.